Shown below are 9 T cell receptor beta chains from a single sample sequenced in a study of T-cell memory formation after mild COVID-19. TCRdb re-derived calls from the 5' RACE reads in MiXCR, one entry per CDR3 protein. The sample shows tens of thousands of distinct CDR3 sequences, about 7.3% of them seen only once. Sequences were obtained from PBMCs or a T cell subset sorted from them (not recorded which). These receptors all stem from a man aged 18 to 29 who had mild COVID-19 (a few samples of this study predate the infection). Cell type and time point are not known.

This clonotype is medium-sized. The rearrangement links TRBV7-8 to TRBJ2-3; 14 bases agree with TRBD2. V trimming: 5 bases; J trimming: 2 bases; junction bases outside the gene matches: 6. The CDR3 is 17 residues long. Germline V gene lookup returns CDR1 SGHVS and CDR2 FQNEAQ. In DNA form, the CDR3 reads TGTGCCAGCAGCCCGGGGACTAGCGGGGGACTCACAGATACGCAGTATTTT. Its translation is CASSPGTSGGLTDTQYF.

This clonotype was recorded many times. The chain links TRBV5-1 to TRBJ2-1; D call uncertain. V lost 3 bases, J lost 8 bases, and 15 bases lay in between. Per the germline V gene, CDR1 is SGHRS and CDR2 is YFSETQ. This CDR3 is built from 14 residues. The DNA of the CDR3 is TGCGCCAGCAGCTCAGCCACGGTGGTGGATGAGCAGTTCTTC. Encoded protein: CASSSATVVDEQFF.

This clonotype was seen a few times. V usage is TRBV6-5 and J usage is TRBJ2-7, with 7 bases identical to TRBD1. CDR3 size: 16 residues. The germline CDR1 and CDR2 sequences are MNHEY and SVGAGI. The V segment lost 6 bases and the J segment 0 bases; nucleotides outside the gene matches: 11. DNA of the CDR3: TGTGCCAGCAGCCCTAGACAGGGAGTAAGCTCCTACGAGCAGTACTTC. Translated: CASSPRQGVSSYEQYF.

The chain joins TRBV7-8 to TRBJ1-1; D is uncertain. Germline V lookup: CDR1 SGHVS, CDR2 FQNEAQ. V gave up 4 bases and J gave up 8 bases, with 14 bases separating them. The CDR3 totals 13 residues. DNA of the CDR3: TGTGCCAGCAGCTCTACTAGGACCACGGAAGCTTTCTTT. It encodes CASSSTRTTEAFF. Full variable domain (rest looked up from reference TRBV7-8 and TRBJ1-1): GAGVSQSPRYKVAKRGQDVALRCDPISGHVSLFWYQQALGQGPEFLTYFQNEAQLDKSGLPSDRFFAERPEGSVSTLKIQRTQQEDSAVYLCASSSTRTTEAFFGQGTRLTVV.

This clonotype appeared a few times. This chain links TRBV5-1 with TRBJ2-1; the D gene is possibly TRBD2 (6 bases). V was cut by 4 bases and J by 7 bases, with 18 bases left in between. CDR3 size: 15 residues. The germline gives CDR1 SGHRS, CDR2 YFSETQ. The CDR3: CASSPSPGEVNEQFF. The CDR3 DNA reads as TGCGCCAGCAGCCCCTCCCCGGGGGAGGTGAATGAGCAGTTCTTC.

CDR3 bases: TGTGCCAGCACTCGACCGGGGGAGGGCAAAAACATTCAGTACTTC. Its protein product is CASTRPGEGKNIQYF. The chain uses TRBV12-3 or TRBV12-4 and TRBJ2-4; 7 bases match TRBD2. V dropped 7 bases and J dropped 3; count of bases not matched to a gene: 9. This CDR3 is 15 amino acids long.

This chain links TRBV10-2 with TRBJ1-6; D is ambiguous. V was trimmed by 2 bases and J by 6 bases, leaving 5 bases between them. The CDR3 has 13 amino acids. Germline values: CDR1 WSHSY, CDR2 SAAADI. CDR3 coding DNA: TGCGCCAGCAGTGAGACGACTAATTCACCCCTCCACTTT. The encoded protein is CASSETTNSPLHF.

CDR3 sequence: CASSEGGVDSPLHF. The CDR3 DNA is TGTGCCAGCTCCGAAGGCGGAGTCGATTCACCCCTCCACTTT. The chain has TRBV18 and TRBJ1-6, with no clear D. Germline values: CDR1 KGHSH, CDR2 LQKENI. The CDR3 is made up of 14 amino acids. Trimming left V 6 bases short and J 8 bases short, with 14 bases between.

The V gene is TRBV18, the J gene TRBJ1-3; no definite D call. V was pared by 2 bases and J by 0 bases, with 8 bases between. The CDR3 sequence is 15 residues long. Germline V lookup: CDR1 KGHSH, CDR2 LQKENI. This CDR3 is CASSPVVTSGNTIYF. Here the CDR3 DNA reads TGTGCCAGCTCACCAGTCGTTACCTCTGGAAACACCATATATTTT.